Listed below are T cell receptor beta chains from one sample, sequenced in a study of blood T cell repertoires in COVID-19. This table comes from immunoSEQ multiplex PCR, and its TCRdb copy is limited to in-frame clones, with some not included. Here the sample spans under 300,000 clones, about 90% being singletons. Sequences were obtained from PBMCs or T cells enriched from blood (not recorded which). Every receptor here comes from a woman aged 18-29 years who had recovered from COVID-19. Each CDR3 is given with its conserved first and last residue. The D gene is left open where the match is weak. Expanded clones get a size class; other rows say once, few or many, or leave the size out.

clone size,D gene,V gene,J gene,CDR3 protein,CDR3 DNA
-,-,TRBV7-2,TRBJ1-6,CASSPNLNSPLHF,TGTGCCAGCAGCCCTAATCTAAATTCACCCCTCCACTTT
-,TRBD1,TRBV28,TRBJ1-2,CASSLPGGGYGYTF,TGTGCCAGCAGTTTACCAGGGGGTGGCTATGGCTACACCTTC
-,-,TRBV3-1/TRBV3-2,TRBJ2-1,CASSQEGGDYYNEQFF,TGTGCCAGCAGCCAAGAAGGGGGGGACTACTACAATGAGCAGTTCTTC
-,TRBD1,TRBV6-1,TRBJ1-2,CASSEATGDNYGYTF,TGTGCCAGCAGTGAAGCCACAGGGGATAACTATGGCTACACCTTC
-,TRBD1,TRBV6-5,TRBJ1-6,CASSYFPGGRNSPLHF,TGTGCCAGCAGTTACTTTCCAGGGGGTAGGAATTCACCCCTCCACTTT
-,TRBD1,TRBV5-4,TRBJ1-2,CASSPGGTGGYGYTF,TGTGCCAGCAGCCCGGGGGGGACAGGGGGCTATGGCTACACCTTC
once,TRBD2,TRBV6-5,TRBJ2-1,CASRRLADQFF,TGTGCCAGCAGAAGACTAGCGGACCAGTTCTTC
-,TRBD2,TRBV29-1,TRBJ2-3,CSAGLAVTDTQYF,TGCAGCGCGGGACTAGCGGTCACAGATACGCAGTATTTT
-,TRBD1,TRBV14,TRBJ2-7,CASSQLRDRFSEQYF,TGTGCCAGCAGCCAACTCAGGGACAGATTCTCCGAGCAGTACTTC
-,-,TRBV28,TRBJ1-3,CASTNGEYSGNTIYF,TGTGCCAGCACCAACGGGGAGTACTCTGGAAACACCATATATTTT
-,-,TRBV19,TRBJ2-1,CASSPNPRAEQFF,TGTGCCAGTAGTCCTAACCCTAGAGCTGAGCAGTTCTTC
-,-,TRBV7-8,TRBJ1-1,CASSFLEGTEAFF,TGTGCCAGCAGCTTTTTAGAGGGCACTGAAGCTTTCTTT
-,-,TRBV27,TRBJ2-7,CASRPIYGQSYEQYF,TGTGCCAGCAGGCCAATTTACGGACAGTCCTACGAGCAGTACTTC
-,TRBD2,TRBV7-2,TRBJ2-7,CASSPTSGSISYEQYF,TGTGCCAGCAGCCCAACTAGCGGGAGTATATCCTACGAGCAGTACTTC
-,-,TRBV7-9,TRBJ1-5,CASSSHSGTIGNQPQHF,TGTGCCAGCAGCTCTCACTCCGGGACTATAGGCAATCAGCCCCAGCATTTT
-,TRBD2,TRBV4-1,TRBJ2-1,CASSQRTSGWQFF,TGCGCCAGCAGCCAACGGACTAGCGGGTGGCAGTTCTTC
-,TRBD2,TRBV18,TRBJ2-3,CASSPLREVGTDTQYF,TGTGCCAGCTCACCACTCCGGGAGGTTGGCACAGATACGCAGTATTTT
-,-,TRBV7-9,TRBJ1-2,CASSSSGRDYGYTF,TGTGCCAGCAGCTCGTCGGGAAGGGACTATGGCTACACCTTC
-,-,TRBV27,TRBJ2-7,CASSLLMDSTYEQYF,TGTGCCAGCAGTCTACTAATGGACAGTACCTACGAGCAGTACTTC
-,TRBD1,TRBV24-1,TRBJ2-5,CATSDPTGDETQYF,TGTGCCACCAGTGATCCGACAGGGGATGAGACCCAGTACTTC
-,TRBD2,TRBV27,TRBJ2-1,CASSLIAGVIEQFF,TGTGCCAGCAGTTTAATAGCGGGAGTTATTGAGCAGTTCTTC
-,-,TRBV18,TRBJ1-4,CASSPVIGANEKLFF,TGTGCCAGCTCACCAGTCATCGGTGCTAATGAAAAACTGTTTTTT
-,-,TRBV15,TRBJ1-5,CATSRDLLHQPQHF,TGTGCCACCAGCAGAGATCTGCTACATCAGCCCCAGCATTTT
-,-,TRBV15,TRBJ2-3,CATSRGAASSDTQYF,TGTGCCACCAGCAGAGGGGCAGCTAGCTCAGATACGCAGTATTTT
-,TRBD2,TRBV9,TRBJ2-2,CASSVGPGGTGELFF,TGTGCCAGCAGCGTAGGCCCGGGGGGCACCGGGGAGCTGTTTTTT
-,-,TRBV18,TRBJ1-3,CASSPDRSGNTIYF,TGTGCCAGCTCACCTGACAGATCTGGAAACACCATATATTTT
-,-,TRBV29-1,TRBJ2-1,CSGLTSFNEQFF,TGCAGCGGGCTCACTAGTTTCAATGAGCAGTTCTTC
-,-,TRBV28,TRBJ1-1,CASSFGGTEAFF,TGTGCCAGCAGTTTCGGGGGGACTGAAGCTTTCTTT
-,-,TRBV6-5,TRBJ1-5,CASAPGIGNNQPQHF,TGTGCCAGCGCCCCGGGGATTGGGAACAATCAGCCCCAGCATTTT
-,-,TRBV6-5,TRBJ1-1,CASLRRGEAFF,TGTGCCAGCCTTCGTCGCGGTGAAGCTTTCTTT
-,-,TRBV5-1,TRBJ2-5,CASSLANRETQYF,TGCGCCAGCAGCTTGGCCAATAGAGAGACCCAGTACTTC
-,TRBD2,TRBV4-1,TRBJ2-4,CASSQGLAGGLAKNIQYF,TGCGCCAGCAGCCAAGGACTAGCGGGGGGGCTAGCCAAAAACATTCAGTACTTC
-,TRBD1,TRBV5-1,TRBJ1-2,CASSFFGQGGNYGYTF,TGCGCCAGCAGCTTCTTCGGACAGGGAGGGAACTATGGCTACACCTTC
once,TRBD2,TRBV11-2,TRBJ2-7,CASSYTSGPLYEQYF,TGTGCCAGCAGCTACACTAGCGGGCCACTCTACGAGCAGTACTTC
-,-,TRBV12-3/TRBV12-4,TRBJ1-4,CASSLDSEKLFF,TGTGCCAGCAGTTTGGACAGTGAAAAACTGTTTTTT
-,TRBD1,TRBV3-1/TRBV3-2,TRBJ1-1,CASSQYVSLRQGSTEAFF,TGTGCCAGCAGCCAGTATGTGTCCCTCCGACAGGGAAGCACTGAAGCTTTCTTT
-,-,TRBV1,TRBJ1-1,CTSSQDNGRVSMNTEAFF,TGCACCAGCAGCCAAGATAACGGCAGGGTGAGTATGAACACTGAAGCTTTCTTT
-,TRBD2,TRBV9,TRBJ2-2,CASSALAGGPTGELFF,TGTGCCAGCAGCGCCCTAGCGGGGGGGCCCACCGGGGAGCTGTTTTTT
-,-,TRBV3-1/TRBV3-2,TRBJ1-6,CASSQGQSNSPLHF,TGTGCCAGCAGCCAAGGGCAGTCTAATTCACCCCTCCACTTT
-,-,TRBV24-1,TRBJ1-3,CAPAGGCGNTIYF,TGTGCCCCCGCAGGAGGGTGCGGAAACACCATATATTTT
once,-,TRBV27,TRBJ2-1,CASSLFFSSYNEQFF,TGTGCCAGCAGTTTGTTTTTTAGCTCCTACAATGAGCAGTTCTTC
once,-,TRBV19,TRBJ1-1,CASHSRGFLNTEAFF,TGTGCCAGCCATTCCCGGGGGTTTTTGAACACTGAAGCTTTCTTT
few,-,TRBV3-1/TRBV3-2,TRBJ2-5,CASSQGGDVAVETQYF,TGTGCCAGCAGCCAAGGTGGAGACGTGGCGGTAGAGACCCAGTACTTC
-,TRBD2,TRBV29-1,TRBJ2-1,CSVEEPAGGPNEQFF,TGCAGCGTTGAAGAGCCGGCGGGAGGGCCCAATGAGCAGTTCTTC
-,-,TRBV7-2,TRBJ2-3,CASSLVAGSTDTQYF,TGTGCCAGCAGCTTAGTTGCGGGGAGCACAGATACGCAGTATTTT
-,TRBD1,TRBV19,TRBJ1-5,CASSIQGDIGQPQHF,TGTGCCAGTAGTATTCAGGGGGACATCGGACAGCCCCAGCATTTT
-,-,TRBV19,TRBJ2-3,CASNTGPMDTQYF,TGTGCCAGTAACACTGGGCCGATGGATACGCAGTATTTT
-,-,TRBV9,TRBJ2-2,CASCEGEVTGELFF,TGTGCCAGCTGTGAGGGAGAGGTCACCGGGGAGCTGTTTTTT
few,TRBD2,TRBV12-3/TRBV12-4,TRBJ2-1,CASSSRTSLFF,TGTGCCAGCAGCTCGAGGACTAGTCTTTTCTTC
-,-,TRBV9,TRBJ1-2,CASSADYGYTF,TGTGCCAGCAGCGCAGACTATGGCTACACCTTC
few,TRBD1,TRBV14,TRBJ1-3,CASSQQTGAAIF,TGTGCCAGCAGCCAACAAACAGGGGCCGCCATATTT
few,TRBD1,TRBV27,TRBJ2-7,CASSFTPTGLEQYF,TGTGCCAGCAGTTTCACTCCGACAGGGCTCGAGCAGTACTTC
-,TRBD1,TRBV4-1,TRBJ1-3,CASSQGDSFSGNTIYF,TGCGCCAGCAGCCAAGGGGACAGCTTCTCTGGAAACACCATATATTTT
-,TRBD2,TRBV3-1/TRBV3-2,TRBJ2-1,CASSPAGTSGRSLLYNEQFF,TGTGCCAGCAGCCCCGCCGGGACTAGCGGGAGGTCTCTCCTTTACAATGAGCAGTTCTTC